The rows below give T cell receptor beta chains drawn from one sample of a study of T cell responses to AZD1222 COVID-19 vaccine. The assay was immunoSEQ multiplex PCR, and TCRdb's table has in-frame clones only and misses some. The sample has about 100,000 clones, just over 90% seen once. The input for sequencing was peripheral blood, taken on day 0 of AZD1222 vaccination. All receptors come from an adult in good health. Both conserved end residues are trimmed from each CDR3. Each record gives: J gene, CDR3 length, clone size, V gene, CDR3 protein. Clone size is shown for a subset of rows, as once, few, many or a class of expanded clone.

TRBJ2-3,18,.,TRBV14,ASSLNPPGLAGGGKDTQY
TRBJ2-3,12,.,TRBV19,ASSIRDGGDTQY
TRBJ2-7,12,once,TRBV15,ATSRGDSIYEQY
TRBJ2-1,12,.,TRBV29-1,SVPGLAGYNEQF
TRBJ1-2,11,.,TRBV10-1,ASSPAAEYGYT
TRBJ1-6,15,.,TRBV10-3,AISLGTGAPYNSPLH
TRBJ1-2,10,.,TRBV5-6,ASTEGGGGYT
TRBJ2-2,18,.,TRBV27,ASTLLGVRVRKSNTGELF
TRBJ2-1,14,.,TRBV10-3,AISTLTGTSGGEQF
TRBJ2-5,11,.,TRBV9,ASSVDTDETQY
TRBJ2-7,11,.,TRBV30,AWSVLAGGEQY
TRBJ1-1,11,.,TRBV12-3/TRBV12-4,ASSIGGGTEAF
TRBJ1-5,13,.,TRBV4-1,ASSQDGGGGQPQH
TRBJ2-1,12,.,TRBV2,ASSENTGIDEQF
TRBJ2-3,11,.,TRBV11-2,ASSLNQADTQY
TRBJ2-4,16,.,TRBV7-2,ASRLPVPPQRGVDIQY
TRBJ2-5,13,.,TRBV11-2,ASSPLQGVQETQY
TRBJ1-1,11,.,TRBV28,ASTPTAGTEAF
TRBJ1-1,12,.,TRBV4-1,ASSHLRSNTEAF
TRBJ1-2,10,few,TRBV10-3,ATGDREGGYT
TRBJ1-1,11,once,TRBV5-6,ASSRGRGTEAF
TRBJ1-1,12,.,TRBV11-2,ASSLISRDTEAF
TRBJ2-7,11,.,TRBV27,ASKGHNSYEQY
TRBJ1-2,11,.,TRBV27,ASSSLWGKGYT
TRBJ2-5,14,.,TRBV10-2,ASSESWRGEEETQY
TRBJ2-1,15,.,TRBV5-1,ASSSDVGPSSYNEQF
TRBJ2-7,12,few,TRBV11-2,ASSSLGGIYEQY
TRBJ1-2,14,.,TRBV6-6,ASGDPGPRLGYGYT
TRBJ2-5,10,.,TRBV6-4,ASTHFQETQY
TRBJ2-6,15,.,TRBV18,ASSPLFQGSGANVLT
TRBJ1-1,15,.,TRBV7-2,ASSLGPHRVVWTEAF
TRBJ2-5,15,.,TRBV6-1,ASSDTPGLAGYETQY
TRBJ2-1,15,.,TRBV7-8,ASSSGLAGFSYNEQF
TRBJ1-2,10,.,TRBV10-3,AISGQGTRYT
TRBJ2-6,14,.,TRBV27,ASSLWSGSGANVLT
TRBJ2-3,11,once,TRBV14,ASSHLGADTQY
TRBJ2-1,11,.,TRBV5-1,ASSLWRGNEQF
TRBJ1-2,12,.,TRBV9,ASSATGQVRGYT
TRBJ1-1,10,.,TRBV6-5,ASSGTVTEAF
TRBJ2-2,12,.,TRBV19,ASKKVGNTGELF
TRBJ1-5,13,.,TRBV6-1,ASSEHSTVGGPQH
TRBJ1-1,13,few,TRBV19,ASRLKDGWNTEAF
TRBJ2-2,12,.,TRBV5-1,ASSWTLNTGELF
TRBJ2-6,14,.,TRBV27,ASSLSGRAGANVLT
TRBJ1-6,11,.,TRBV6-4,ASSQGYNSPLH